This T cell receptor (beta chain) was found in a study of T-cell reconstitution after alpha-beta-depleted transplantation in children. This clonotype was counted between two and nine times. During its preparation, the TCRbeta library received unique molecular identifiers. Each CDR3 protein gets one entry after TCRdb re-called the PCR reads with MiXCR. This sample has approximately 400,000 distinct CDR3 sequences, with about a tenth found just once. Between the trimmed V and J ends, which lost 2 bases and 3 bases, there was a span of 11 bases. The CDR3 has 16 amino acids. Germline CDR1 reads ENHRY; CDR2 reads SYGVKD.

The TCR comes from a human donor who donated a stem cell graft to a child with acute myeloid leukemia. The source was PBMCs from the stem cell graft donor, collected from the stem cell graft. The rearrangement uses TRBV10-3 and TRBJ1-6; a weak D match, TRBD1 (5 bases). The CDR3 DNA is TGTGCCATCAGTGAGCGAGGGGATGGCTATAATTCACCCCTCCACTTT. Its translation: CAISERGDGYNSPLHF.